The entry below gives a single TCR beta chain sequence along with its context. Its antigen target is currently unknown. There are no base qualities to consult, and no much larger clone falls within one base. The record originates from a study of shared clonotypes between healthy human individuals (dated by TCRdb to the early 2020s). About the full investigation: A couple of women and a few men aged 18 to 49 years were included in the cohort. For each donor, CD4 naive and CD4 memory were each run on three plates, CD8 naive on two plates, and CD8 memory on one plate. Blood TCR repertoires of a handful of healthy adults were deeply sequenced to estimate repertoire size and the extent of clonotype sharing between individuals. Different laboratories and diverse techniques were used to prepare libraries and sequence TCR repertoires, to increase sequencing depth and limit assay-specific biases. Leukapheresis yielded between about 0.94 and 10 billion PBMCs per donor. Study-wide findings and limitations: Clonotypes shared by all four sorted-subset donors showed higher generation probabilities than non-shared clonotypes. Sharing across a few donors was observed for approximately 5% of naive CD4, around 3.5% of naive CD8, about 2.3% of memory CD4, and around 0.44% of memory CD8 clonotypes. Naive subsets generally had larger estimated clonotype richness than memory subsets did. Sampling was restricted to blood, and TCR repertoires in tissues likely differ from the TCR repertoires found in blood. The genetic and exposure-history diversity represented was limited by the small number of donors. Pairwise subsampling led to the expectation that sequencing depth would affect the degree of clonotype sharing among donors. Incomplete sequencing was indicated by rarefaction of sorted-subset datasets, despite the large sequencing depth.

Clipping removes 7 bases from V and 1 base from J, with 9 as the unmatched junction base count. The cysteine opens and the phenylalanine closes a CDR3 of 15 amino acids. Just the 45-base CDR3 DNA is kept, in frame starting at base 1. CDR1 and CDR2 were assigned from the germline V gene (reference sequence) as MNHEY and SMNVEV. The donors were healthy, HIV-negative adults who had no recently reported acute infections or vaccinations. Every donor was a Caucasian adult residing in Nashville, Tennessee, USA. CD4+ T cells were enriched by magnetic negative selection; naive cells were then positively selected on CD45RA, and the negative fraction formed the memory subset. Blood was collected by leukapheresis, and PBMCs were isolated by Ficoll-Histopaque density gradient centrifugation and then cryopreserved in liquid nitrogen vapor phase. Purity and quantity of every magnetically sorted T cell population were checked by analytical flow cytometry. Genomic DNA was isolated from each sorted fraction and quantified by UV absorbance on a Nanodrop 2000c.

Using the deep immunoSEQ assay, multiplex PCR amplified TCR CDR3 regions from genomic DNA. Extracted genomic DNA from each cell subset was distributed evenly across all wells of several immunoSEQ 96-well plates, and each plate was treated as a replicate. Each replicate PCR for sorted subsets received around 0.2 ug genomic DNA, equal to about 30,000 T cell genomes. Purified libraries were measured with a Qubit 3.0 fluorometer, size-checked on a Bioanalyzer 2100, and measured again with the KAPA Library Quantification kit. A separate single-read 150-cycle Illumina NextSeq 550 flow cell was used to sequence each immunoSEQ 96-well plate. In the original analysis: The immunoSEQ output contained only junctional sequences without quality scores, so filtering could not match that applied to full-length reads. Sequences were annotated with PyIR, a Python wrapper for IgBLAST v1.9, using IMGT germline references to assign V/J genes and CDR3. Reads were removed for weak V/J assignments (E-value above 1e-6), missing CDR3, stop codons, out-of-frame junctions, or ambiguous translated residues. V3J clonotypes were defined by identical inferred V gene, J gene, and CDR3 amino acid sequence. Percentage overlap between repertoires was computed as shared unique clonotypes divided by the size of the smaller repertoire. Richness of each repertoire was evaluated using RTK rarefaction, the Chao1 estimator, and Recon v2.1 estimates of unobserved clonotypes. For all TCRbeta clonotypes obtained by the gDNA method from a handful of donors, generation probabilities were computed with OLGA. TCRdb limited this immuneACCESS table to in-frame rearrangements with V and J called. A share of clones is missing; checked studies link under half to unresolved V genes, and the rest is unexplained. For V, J and clone size, that table is used; D and trimming come from the DNA. The sample table holds fewer than 1.6 million clones, of which approximately 98.5% were seen once. Roughly 0.35% of the sample is held by the ten biggest clonotypes.

The receptor chain draws on TRBV27 and TRBJ2-7; a stretch of 8 junction bases matches TRBD2. This TCR came from a man aged 25-45 years in good health. The specimen was naive CD4+ T cells sorted from blood. This sample's cell subset or site label indicates: CD45RA+ positively selected. The sequenced DNA is TGTGCCAGCATTTCTCGACTAGCGAATTCCTACGAGCAGTACTTC. It codes for CASISRLANSYEQYF.